The clone carrying this T cell receptor (beta chain) was found many times. Its antigen is unidentified. Across 18 months, stable Graves' hyperthyroidism was marked by no progression to ophthalmopathy. Patients aged 18 to 65 with hyperthyroidism were newly diagnosed, with duration under 2 months. RNA transcripts were the template for amplifying TCR beta CDR3 regions. The HTBI primer set served for first-round RT-PCR of the TCR CDR3. TCRdb recomputed calls from the multiplex PCR reads with MiXCR, one row per CDR3 protein. The sample lists hundreds of thousands of distinct CDR3 sequences; around 15% were seen once. The data were taken from a study of T cells in Graves' hyperthyroidism and ophthalmopathy. Study results and limitations: In simple terms, a model built on 13 V-J features told ophthalmopathy apart from stable hyperthyroidism. Onset of ophthalmopathy came a median around 7.1 months after the model predicted it.

Germline CDR1 reads LGHDT; CDR2 reads YNNKEL (reference sequence). This CDR3 spans 13 amino acids. V lost 4 bases to trimming and J lost 4 bases, with 10 bases between them. The genes are TRBV3-1 and TRBJ1-2; D possibly corresponds to TRBD1 (6 bases). The source is a woman under 30 with Graves' hyperthyroidism. The source material was blood. The CDR3 DNA follows: TGTGCCAGCAGCCCGGGGGCGGTCTATGGCTACACCTTC. This codes for CASSPGAVYGYTF.